A single sample gave rise to the 14 T cell receptor beta chains below, sequenced in a study of chemoradiotherapy in HPV16-positive cancers. Only in-frame clones appear in the TCRdb table, and some are missing; sequencing was by immunoSEQ multiplex PCR. Among about 22,000 clones, approximately 92% were seen once, and the ten largest hold roughly 17%. The sequencing used blood, collected from a patient who underwent chemoradiotherapy. These receptors came from a human donor with HPV-associated anogenital cancer.

About this clone: Compared with germline, one end of the junction differs, possibly owing to a read error. The genes are TRBV7-2 and TRBJ2-3; D might be TRBD2 (6 bases). Germline lookup yields CDR1 SGHTA and CDR2 FQGNSA. The CDR3 extends over 13 amino acids. In DNA, the CDR3 is TGTGCCAGCAGCTTAACTAGCAGAGATACGCAGTATTTT. Translated, it gives CASSLTSRDTQYF.

The chain recombines TRBV27 with TRBJ1-1, with 7 bases lining up with TRBD1. The CDR3 extends over 16 amino acids. V shed 5 bases, J shed 1 base, and the junction held 10 bases outside the gene matches. Germline V gives CDR1 MNHEY, CDR2 SMNVEV (reference sequence). CDR3 coding DNA: TGTGCCAGCAGTATAGCGATGGACAGGACGAACACTGAAGCTTTCTTT. Translating it yields CASSIAMDRTNTEAFF.

This chain's CDR3 is CASSQEWGRPTNEKLFF. DNA for the CDR3: TGCGCCAGCAGCCAAGAGTGGGGCAGGCCAACTAATGAAAAACTGTTTTTT. The chain links TRBV4-3 to TRBJ1-4, with D possibly matching TRBD1 (5 bases). This CDR3 contains 17 residues. The V end lost 0 bases, the J end lost 0 bases, and 11 bases lay between the germline ends. Germline V gives CDR1 LGHNA, CDR2 YSLEER.

This chain's CDR3 is CASSYTGTSSYEQYF. CDR3 in DNA: TGTGCCAGCAGTTACACCGGGACTAGCTCCTACGAGCAGTACTTC. This chain connects TRBV6-5 to TRBJ2-7; 8 nucleotides align to TRBD2. Losses at the gene ends were 2 bases for V and 0 bases for J; bases not matched to a gene: 3. Germline V gene sequence: CDR1 MNHEY, CDR2 SVGAGI. The CDR3 length is 15 residues.

This chain connects TRBV6-5 to TRBJ1-1; TRBD1 matches at 7 bases. The V gene's germline CDR1 is MNHEY and CDR2 SVGAGI. V trimming: 10 bases; J trimming: 11 bases; junction bases outside the gene matches: 19. The length of the CDR3 is 14 residues. As DNA, the CDR3 is TGTGCCACCAGACCCGACCTAAGAACAGGGGCGGCTTTCTTT. This gives the protein CATRPDLRTGAAFF.

The genes are TRBV18 and TRBJ2-7, with D tentatively TRBD1 or TRBD2 (6 bases each). This CDR3 is 16 amino acids long. V was cut by 3 bases and J by 2 bases, with 17 bases left in between. CDR1 is KGHSH, CDR2 LQKENI, per germline. CDR3 nucleotide sequence: TGTGCCAGCTCACCGTCGCTGGGGGGCCCGGCCTACGAGCAGTACTTC. Translating it yields CASSPSLGGPAYEQYF.

The V and J genes are TRBV5-6 and TRBJ2-3, with D maybe TRBD2 (5 bases). There are 14 residues in the CDR3. V was cut by 3 bases and J by 2 bases, with 10 bases left in between. Looked up from germline, CDR1 is SGHDT and CDR2 is YYEEEE. As DNA, the CDR3 is TGTGCCAGCAGCTCGGGATCACACACAGATACGCAGTATTTT. Residues: CASSSGSHTDTQYF.

The genes are TRBV7-3 and TRBJ2-2, with D hard to call. Trimming stripped 9 bases from V and 5 bases from J, with 13 bases between. Germline V CDR1 and CDR2: SGHTA, FQGTGA. The CDR3 extends over 13 amino acids. In DNA, the CDR3 is TGTGCCAGTTCAAACCGTGCTACCGGGGAGCTGTTTTTT. Protein sequence: CASSNRATGELFF. Filled out from reference TRBV7-3 and TRBJ2-2, the complete variable domain reads GAGVSQTPSNKVTEKGKYVELRCDPISGHTALYWYRQSLGQGPEFLIYFQGTGAADDSGLPNDRFFAVRPEGSVSTLKIQRTERGDSAVYLCASSNRATGELFFGEGSRLTVL.

The V and J genes are TRBV9 and TRBJ1-1; D unresolved. V was cut by 3 bases and J by 0 bases, with 6 bases left in between. Looked up from germline, CDR1 is SGDLS and CDR2 is YYNGEE. This CDR3 comprises 13 residues. CDR3 in amino acids: CASSAGMNTEAFF. The CDR3 bases are TGTGCCAGCAGCGCCGGGATGAACACTGAAGCTTTCTTT.

V is TRBV6-5 and J is TRBJ1-1, with D maybe TRBD1 (6 bases). CDR1 and CDR2 from the germline V gene are MNHEY and SVGAGI. V was pared by 0 bases and J by 2 bases, with 10 bases between. The CDR3 loop spans 15 amino acids. CDR3 bases: TGTGCCAGCAGTTACTCTTCCAGGGGAAACACTGAAGCTTTCTTT. Translated, it gives CASSYSSRGNTEAFF.

The chain joins TRBV7-2 to TRBJ1-6; D not resolved. V lost 1 base and J lost 7, with 11 bases in between. The CDR3 extends over 15 amino acids. Germline values: CDR1 SGHTA, CDR2 FQGNSA. The CDR3 DNA is TGTGCCAGCAGCTTAGACCGGGCCAGGAATTCACCCCTCCACTTT. This translates into CASSLDRARNSPLHF.

In this sample, this clone turned up a few times. The chain links TRBV11-2 to TRBJ2-7; TRBD2 aligns across 9 bases. The CDR3 is made up of 15 amino acids. Germline values: CDR1 SGHAT, CDR2 FQNNGV. V was clipped by 3 bases and J by 3 bases; unmatched bases: 6. CDR3 nucleotide sequence: TGTGCCAGCAGCTTTCTAGCGGGAACCCGCTACGAGCAGTACTTC. Translating gives CASSFLAGTRYEQYF.

The genes are TRBV28 and TRBJ2-1; 7 bases fit TRBD2. CDR1 is MDHEN and CDR2 is SYDVKM in the germline V gene. Trimming at V came to 5 bases and at J to 5 bases, leaving 6 bases not matched to a gene. The CDR3 has 14 residues. The CDR3 loop reads CASSPTGTNNEQFF. CDR3 in DNA: TGTGCCAGCAGTCCTACTGGGACTAACAATGAGCAGTTCTTC.

The rearrangement joins TRBV18 to TRBJ2-5, with D unresolved. The J call may be in error: the DNA end matches TRBJ2-7 better. This CDR3 comprises 14 residues. The germline CDR1 and CDR2 sequences are KGHSH and LQKENI. CDR3 in amino acids: CASSPSQLEYEQYF. CDR3 in DNA: TGTGCCAGCTCACCTTCCCAACTCGAGTACGAGCAGTACTTC.